The 18 T cell receptor beta chains listed next were all sequenced from one sample in a study of blood T cell repertoires in COVID-19 (dated by TCRdb to between 2020 and 2021). The receptor library was made with the immunoSEQ multiplex PCR assay. The clones in this table, taken by TCRdb from immuneACCESS, are in-frame only. Not every clone is retained; where verified, under half of the shortfall comes from an unresolved V gene, and the cause of the rest is unknown. The sample table lists about 97,000 clones, just under 95% of them with a count of one. The ten top clones hold more than 1.5% of the sample. Sequencing used peripheral blood. These receptors all stem from a woman between 45 and 65 years old with COVID-19, enrolled during active disease.

The genes are TRBV20-1 and TRBJ2-3; the match to TRBD2 covers 8 bases. The trim removed 3 bases at V and 2 bases at J, leaving 4 bases unmatched. CDR3 size: 14 residues. Germline V CDR1 and CDR2: DFQATT, SNEGSKA (reference sequence). The CDR3 coding sequence is TGCAGTGCTAGTCGGGGGGGTGACACAGATACGCAGTATTTT. This gives the protein CSASRGGDTDTQYF.

As DNA, the CDR3 is TGTGCCAGCAGTTACTCGGTCCTAGCGGGGATAGAGACCCAGTACTTC. Protein: CASSYSVLAGIETQYF. The chain couples TRBV6-5 to TRBJ2-5; TRBD2 aligns across 9 bases. Germline V gene lookup returns CDR1 MNHEY and CDR2 SVGAGI. With V trimmed by 0 bases and J by 4 bases, 6 bases remained unmatched. The CDR3 runs 16 residues.

The chain joins TRBV15 to TRBJ2-3; 8 nucleotides match TRBD2. V was clipped by 0 bases and J by 1 base; unmatched bases: 3. This CDR3 is 16 amino acids long. Germline CDR1 LNHNV, CDR2 YYDKDF (reference sequence). This CDR3 reads CATSRDRRGGTDTQYF. The CDR3 DNA follows: TGTGCCACCAGCAGAGATCGGCGGGGGGGCACAGATACGCAGTATTTT.

V gene TRBV15 combines with J gene TRBJ1-2; perhaps TRBD1 as D (5 bases). Trimming took off 3 bases at V and 2 bases at J, with 10 bases between the two ends. This CDR3 has 14 residues. Germline assignment: CDR1 LNHNV and CDR2 YYDKDF (reference sequence). CDR3 protein: CATSSGQGNYGYTF. The CDR3 DNA reads TGTGCCACCAGCAGCGGTCAGGGAAACTATGGCTACACCTTC.

The chain joins TRBV28 to TRBJ1-6; 7 bases match TRBD1. The J segment lost 5 bases and the V segment lost 6 bases, leaving 4 bases of the junction unmatched. CDR1 and CDR2 (germline): MDHEN, SYDVKM. The CDR3 totals 14 residues. The CDR3 region is CASSLTGDNSPLHF. In DNA form, the CDR3 reads TGTGCCAGCAGCCTCACAGGGGATAATTCACCCCTCCACTTT.

This chain connects TRBV6-5 to TRBJ1-1, with D tentatively TRBD1 (6 bases). This CDR3 has 14 residues. CDR1 and CDR2 from the germline V gene are MNHEY and SVGAGI. Trimming stripped 10 bases from V and 6 bases from J, with 21 bases between. CDR3 coding DNA: TGTGCCACCGAGGGGCTGGGGGGGGCGGCTGAAGCTTTCTTT. Protein: CATEGLGGAAEAFF.

A single count supports this clone. This chain links TRBV29-1 with TRBJ2-6, with a possible D match to TRBD1 (6 bases). CDR3 length: 13 residues. V was pared by 8 bases and J by 0 bases, with 8 bases between. Germline V gene sequence: CDR1 SQVTM, CDR2 ANQGSEA. This chain's CDR3 is CSIRGSGANVLTF. The DNA for the CDR3 is TGCAGCATCAGGGGCTCTGGGGCCAACGTCCTGACTTTC.

V is TRBV18 and J is TRBJ1-1; unclear D gene. CDR3 length: 15 residues. Trimming pared 2 bases from V and 4 bases from J, leaving 14 bases between. Germline CDR1 and CDR2: KGHSH and LQKENI. The CDR3 loop reads CASSPTQSGSTEAFF. The DNA of the CDR3 is TGTGCCAGCTCACCAACTCAGTCCGGGTCCACTGAAGCTTTCTTT.

This clone has a single count. V usage is TRBV7-2 and J usage is TRBJ2-3; D is unclear. V was pared by 2 bases and J by 2 bases, with 5 bases between. The CDR3 totals 13 residues. The V gene's germline CDR1 is SGHTA and CDR2 FQGNSA. The CDR3 nucleotides are TGTGCCAGCAGCTTACAGTTCACAGATACGCAGTATTTT. It yields the protein CASSLQFTDTQYF. The whole variable domain, remainder taken from reference TRBV7-2 and TRBJ2-3, is GAGVSQSPSNKVTEKGKDVELRCDPISGHTALYWYRQSLGQGLEFLIYFQGNSAPDKSGLPSDRFSAERTGGSVSTLTIQRTQQEDSAVYLCASSLQFTDTQYFGPGTRLTVL.

This chain connects TRBV20-1 to TRBJ1-2; perhaps TRBD1 as D (6 bases). Germline CDR1 is DFQATT and CDR2 is SNEGSKA (reference sequence). Trimming shortened V by 5 bases and J by 7 bases, and 11 bases separated the two germline ends. There are 11 residues in the CDR3. This chain's CDR3 is CSAAQGGGYTF. Here the CDR3 DNA reads TGCAGTGCTGCGCAAGGGGGTGGCTACACCTTC.

The chain recombines TRBV6-5 with TRBJ2-7; TRBD1 matches 8 bases. V was clipped by 6 bases and J by 7 bases; unmatched bases: 11. The CDR3 contains 14 residues. From germline, CDR1 is MNHEY and CDR2 SVGAGI. CDR3 sequence: CASSLRTGSGEQYF. CDR3 in DNA: TGTGCCAGCAGCCTAAGGACAGGGTCCGGAGAGCAGTACTTC.

This clone appeared a single time. V gene TRBV13 combines with J gene TRBJ2-7, with 8 positions matching TRBD1. V shed 3 bases, J shed 1 base, and the junction held 8 bases outside the gene matches. CDR1 and CDR2 from the germline V gene are PRHDT and FYEKMQ (reference sequence). The length of the CDR3 is 16 residues. The CDR3: CASSLGGQGASYEQYV. CDR3 DNA: TGTGCCAGCAGCTTGGGTGGGCAGGGGGCTTCCTACGAGCAGTACGTC.

This chain uses TRBV19 with TRBJ1-1; a weak D match, TRBD1 (5 bases). Trimming removed 5 bases at V and 8 bases at J, with 12 bases between. This CDR3 comprises 12 residues. Germline V gives CDR1 LNHDA, CDR2 SQIVND (reference sequence). CDR3 nucleotide sequence: TGTGCCAGTAGTCAGGGATTATCAGAAGCTTTCTTT. Translation: CASSQGLSEAFF.

The V gene is TRBV6-5, the J gene TRBJ2-7; 7 nucleotides agree with TRBD1. Losses at the gene ends were 5 bases for V and 1 base for J; bases not matched to a gene: 5. Looked up from germline, CDR1 is MNHEY and CDR2 is SVGAGI. The CDR3 length is 14 residues. The CDR3 DNA reads TGTGCCAGCAGTACAGGGGACCGATCCTACGAGCAGTACTTC. Translating gives CASSTGDRSYEQYF.

The gene calls are TRBV7-6 and TRBJ2-7; TRBD2 might be the D (7 bases). Between the trimmed V and J ends, which lost 1 base and 2 bases, there was a span of 12 bases. This CDR3 has 15 amino acids. The germline CDR1 and CDR2 sequences are SGHVS and FNYEAQ. The CDR3 nucleotides are TGTGCCAGCAGCTTAGTAGGGGGGGGTACCTACGAGCAGTACTTC. This translates into CASSLVGGGTYEQYF.

The V call is TRBV6-2 or TRBV6-3, the J call TRBJ1-2; D is perhaps TRBD1 (5 bases). This CDR3 comprises 15 residues. V dropped 5 bases and J dropped 0 bases, with 13 bases sitting between them. Germline lookup yields CDR1 MNHEY and CDR2 SVGEGT. The DNA of the CDR3 is TGTGCCAGCAGTCCCCTGGGGCAAACTAACTATGGCTACACCTTC. Translation gives CASSPLGQTNYGYTF.

The chain recombines TRBV6-1 with TRBJ1-3; TRBD1 matches at 8 bases. Germline lookup yields CDR1 MNHNS and CDR2 SASEGT. There are 18 residues in the CDR3. V shed 1 base, J shed 1 base, and the junction held 9 bases outside the gene matches. The CDR3 here is CASSEDIHRGRSGNTIYF. The CDR3 nucleotides read TGTGCCAGCAGTGAAGATATCCACAGGGGGAGGTCTGGAAACACCATATATTTT.

This clone was picked up one time. The chain links TRBV6-5 to TRBJ2-7; 9 bases line up with TRBD1. This CDR3 has 13 residues. CDR1 and CDR2 (germline): MNHEY, SVGAGI. J lost 5 bases, V lost 8 bases, and 7 bases had no gene match. The DNA of the CDR3 is TGTGCCAGCTCCAGGGACAGGGTTGACGAGCAGTACGTC. Its protein is CASSRDRVDEQYV.